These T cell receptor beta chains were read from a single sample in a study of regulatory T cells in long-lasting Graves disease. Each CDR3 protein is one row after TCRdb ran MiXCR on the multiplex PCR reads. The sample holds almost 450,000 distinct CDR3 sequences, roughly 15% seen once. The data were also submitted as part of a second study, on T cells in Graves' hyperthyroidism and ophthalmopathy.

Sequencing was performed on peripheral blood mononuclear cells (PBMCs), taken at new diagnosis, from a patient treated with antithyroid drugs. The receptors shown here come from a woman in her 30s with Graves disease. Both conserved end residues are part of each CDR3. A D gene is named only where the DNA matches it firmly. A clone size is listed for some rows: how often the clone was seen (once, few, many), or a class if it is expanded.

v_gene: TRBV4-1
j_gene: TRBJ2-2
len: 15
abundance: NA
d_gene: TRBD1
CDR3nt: TGCGCCAGCAGCCAAGAAGGGGGCAAGGTCGGGGAGCTGTTTTTT
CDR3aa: CASSQEGGKVGELFF

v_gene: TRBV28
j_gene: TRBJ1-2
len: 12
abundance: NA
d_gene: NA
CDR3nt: TGTGCCAGCACTACAACTAACTATGGCTACACCTTC
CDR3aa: CASTTTNYGYTF

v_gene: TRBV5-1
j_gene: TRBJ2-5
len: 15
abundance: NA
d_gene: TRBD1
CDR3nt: TGCGCCAGCAGCTTGGGGACAGGGGACCAGGAGACCCAGTACTTC
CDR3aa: CASSLGTGDQETQYF

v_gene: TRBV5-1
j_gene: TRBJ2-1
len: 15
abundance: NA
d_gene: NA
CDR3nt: TGCGCCAGCAGACAGGGCGGGAGCTCCTACAATGAGCAGTTCTTC
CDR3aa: CASRQGGSSYNEQFF

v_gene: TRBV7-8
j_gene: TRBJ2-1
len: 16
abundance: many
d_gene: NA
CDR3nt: TGTGCCAGCACCTCCGGACTGGGCGGGGTCTACAATGAGCAGTTCTTC
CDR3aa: CASTSGLGGVYNEQFF

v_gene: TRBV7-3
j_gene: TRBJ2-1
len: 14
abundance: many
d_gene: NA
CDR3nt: TGTGCCAGCAGCCCGGACGGCTCCTACAATGAGCAGTTCTTC
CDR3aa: CASSPDGSYNEQFF

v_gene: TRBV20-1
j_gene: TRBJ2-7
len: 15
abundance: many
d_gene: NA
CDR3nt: TGCAGTGCTAGAGATTACAGGGTAGGGTCCTACGAGCAGTACTTC
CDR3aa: CSARDYRVGSYEQYF

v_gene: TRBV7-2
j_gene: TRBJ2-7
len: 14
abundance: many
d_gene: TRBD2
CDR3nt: TGTGCCAGCAGCTTAGGCGGGAGGCAGTACGAGCAGTACTTC
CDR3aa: CASSLGGRQYEQYF

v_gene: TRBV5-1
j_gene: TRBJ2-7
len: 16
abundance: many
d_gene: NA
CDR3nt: TGCGCCAGCCCACCAGCCCTGGACCGATCCTCCTACGAGCAGTACTTC
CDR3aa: CASPPALDRSSYEQYF

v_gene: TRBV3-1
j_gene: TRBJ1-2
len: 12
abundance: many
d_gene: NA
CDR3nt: TGTGCCAGCAGCCGGTCTGATTATGGCTACACCTTC
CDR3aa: CASSRSDYGYTF

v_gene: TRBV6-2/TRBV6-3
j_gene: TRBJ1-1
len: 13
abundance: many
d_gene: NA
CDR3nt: TGTGCCAGCACCCCTCTTCCAGGGACTGAAGCTTTCTTT
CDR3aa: CASTPLPGTEAFF

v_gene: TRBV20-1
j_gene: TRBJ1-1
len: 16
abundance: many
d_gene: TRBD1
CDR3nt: TGCAGTGCTAGAGCCGGGACAGGGGCGGTGAACACTGAAGCTTTCTTT
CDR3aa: CSARAGTGAVNTEAFF

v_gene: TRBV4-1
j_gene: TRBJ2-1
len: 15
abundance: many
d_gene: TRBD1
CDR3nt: TGCGCCAGCAGCCAAGCGTGGGACAGCTACAATGAGCAGTTCTTC
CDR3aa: CASSQAWDSYNEQFF

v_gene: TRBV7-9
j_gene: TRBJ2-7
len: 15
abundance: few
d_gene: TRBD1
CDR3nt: TGTGCCAGCAGCCGGTCCGGGACAGGGGGTAACGAGCAGTACTTC
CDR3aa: CASSRSGTGGNEQYF

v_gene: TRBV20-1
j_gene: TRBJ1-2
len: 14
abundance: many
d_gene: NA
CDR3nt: TGCAGTGCTAGAGATACTGCTCAGGTCTATGGCTACACCTTC
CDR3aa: CSARDTAQVYGYTF

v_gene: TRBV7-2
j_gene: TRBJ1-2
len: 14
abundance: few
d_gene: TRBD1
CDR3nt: TGTGCCAGCAGCTTCCCCGCAGGGGGCGCCGGCTACACCTTC
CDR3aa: CASSFPAGGAGYTF

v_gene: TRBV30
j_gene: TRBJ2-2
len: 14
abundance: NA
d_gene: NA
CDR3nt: TGTGCCTGGAGTCTTGGGCCCACAGCCGGGGAGCTGTTTTTT
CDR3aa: CAWSLGPTAGELFF

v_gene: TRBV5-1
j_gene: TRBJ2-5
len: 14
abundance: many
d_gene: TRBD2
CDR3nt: TGCGCCAGCAGCTTGCGGGGGGTACTGGAGACCCAGTACTTC
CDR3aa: CASSLRGVLETQYF

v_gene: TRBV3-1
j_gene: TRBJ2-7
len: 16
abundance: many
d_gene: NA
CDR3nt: TGTGCCAGCAGCCTCAGCTGGGAACGGGCGTACTACGAGCAGTACTTC
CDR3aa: CASSLSWERAYYEQYF

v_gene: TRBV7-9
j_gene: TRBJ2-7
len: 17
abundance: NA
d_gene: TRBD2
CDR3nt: TGTGCCAGCAGCAATCCTAACAGCGGGACTAGCGGCTACGAGCAGTACTTC
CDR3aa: CASSNPNSGTSGYEQYF